Presented here are 5 T cell receptor beta chains from one specimen sequenced in a study of identical twins (dated by TCRdb to the mid-2010s). Library preparation employed 5' RACE. Sequencing took place on an Illumina HiSeq 2000. The public sequencing data were trimmed at Q25 with fastp and processed into clonotypes with MiXCR by TCRdb, which kept only in-frame beta chains. Identical CDR3 protein sequences are pooled into one entry, listed with their most common genes and DNA. The sample includes about 240,000 distinct CDR3 sequences, with more than 9% observed a single time. The ten largest clones capture 8% to 10% of the sample. Sequenced material: memory T cells sorted from blood. The sample's cell subset or site, from its label and the paper: CD45RO+ enriched T cells. Source of these receptors: a man aged 50 or older in good health.

This clonotype was observed at least ten times. The CDR3 nucleotides are TGTGCCAGCAGCTTAGGTCGTATTGCGGCGCTAGCCAAAAACATTCAGTACTTC. As protein: CASSLGRIAALAKNIQYF. V and J are TRBV11-2 and TRBJ2-4; no firm D call. CDR1 SGHAT and CDR2 FQNNGV come from the germline V gene. Deletions cut 1 base from V and 0 bases from J, with 16 bases between. This CDR3 is 18 amino acids long. Drawing the rest from reference TRBV11-2 and TRBJ2-4, the complete variable domain is EAGVAQSPRYKIIEKRQSVAFWCNPISGHATLYWYQQILGQGPKLLIQFQNNGVVDDSQLPKDRFSAERLKGVDSTLKIQPAKLEDSAVYLCASSLGRIAALAKNIQYFGAGTRLSVL.

This clonotype was detected ten times or more. The J gene is TRBJ2-3, the V gene TRBV20-1; D perhaps matches TRBD1 (5 bases). The V gene lost 5 bases and the J gene lost 5 bases, with 8 bases spanning the gap. CDR1 and CDR2 from the germline V gene are DFQATT and SNEGSKA (reference sequence). The CDR3 contains 11 residues. CDR3 loop: CSAGRVDTQYF. CDR3 sequence (DNA): TGCAGTGCTGGCAGGGTAGATACGCAGTATTTT.

The V call is TRBV7-9, the J call TRBJ1-2; TRBD1 might be the D (5 bases). Per germline, CDR1 SEHNR and CDR2 FQNEAQ (reference sequence). The CDR3 is 15 amino acids. Trimming took 1 base from V and 7 from J, leaving 16 bases between them. DNA for the CDR3: TGTGCCAGCAGCTTAGAGCGGACCCTCACAGGTGGCTACACCTTC. Protein: CASSLERTLTGGYTF.

This clonotype has more than one count but fewer than ten. The gene calls are TRBV7-9 and TRBJ1-5, with 7 positions matching TRBD1. V lost 6 bases to trimming and J lost 3 bases; unmatched junction nucleotides: 5. CDR1 is SEHNR and CDR2 is FQNEAQ in the germline V gene (reference sequence). The CDR3 contains 14 residues. CDR3 region: CASRGDSYNQPQHF. The CDR3 nucleotides read TGTGCCAGCAGGGGGGACAGTTACAATCAGCCCCAGCATTTT.

The rearrangement uses TRBV20-1 and TRBJ2-4; 10 bases agree with TRBD2. Germline assignment: CDR1 DFQATT and CDR2 SNEGSKA (reference sequence). The ends lost 6 bases at V and 1 base at J; junction bases unmatched: 9. This CDR3 spans 16 amino acids. CDR3 protein: CSASVPGLAAKNIQYF. The DNA for the CDR3 is TGCAGTGCCTCAGTACCGGGACTAGCGGCCAAAAACATTCAGTACTTC.